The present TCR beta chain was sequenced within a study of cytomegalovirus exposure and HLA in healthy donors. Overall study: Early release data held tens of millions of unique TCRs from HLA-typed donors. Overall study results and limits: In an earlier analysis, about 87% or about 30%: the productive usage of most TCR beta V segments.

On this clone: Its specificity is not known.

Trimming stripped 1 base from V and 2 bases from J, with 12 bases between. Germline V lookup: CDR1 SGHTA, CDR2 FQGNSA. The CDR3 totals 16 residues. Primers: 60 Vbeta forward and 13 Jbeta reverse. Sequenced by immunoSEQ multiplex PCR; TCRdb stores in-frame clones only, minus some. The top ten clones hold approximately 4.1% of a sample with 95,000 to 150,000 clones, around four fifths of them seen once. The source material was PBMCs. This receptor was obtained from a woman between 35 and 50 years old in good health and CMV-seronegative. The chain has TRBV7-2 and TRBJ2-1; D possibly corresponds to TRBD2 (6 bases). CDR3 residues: CASSLGAVAAYNEQFF. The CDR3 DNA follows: TGTGCCAGCAGCTTAGGGGCTGTAGCGGCCTACAATGAGCAGTTCTTC.